The 11 T cell receptor beta chains reported below all come from one sample, sequenced in a study of chemoradiotherapy in HPV16-positive cancers. Libraries were prepared by immunoSEQ multiplex PCR; TCRdb keeps only in-frame clonotypes and omits some of them. Here the sample spans some 12,000 clones, about 81% being singletons. This specimen was acquired from a patient who underwent chemoradiotherapy. Receptors were obtained from a human donor with HPV-associated anogenital cancer.

J is TRBJ1-6 and V is TRBV5-1; D possibly corresponds to TRBD1 (6 bases). Germline assignment: CDR1 SGHRS and CDR2 YFSETQ. The CDR3 sequence is 15 residues long. V dropped 6 bases and J dropped 10 bases, with 20 bases sitting between them. The CDR3 nucleotides are TGCGCCAGCACGACTCAGGGGACCGGGGGGTCACCCCTCCACTTT. Translating it yields CASTTQGTGGSPLHF.

DNA for the CDR3: TGCGCCAGCAGCCAAGTTAAAGGAGGGACTAGCGGGGACGAGCAGTACTTC. Its protein product is CASSQVKGGTSGDEQYF. The V call is TRBV4-1, the J call TRBJ2-7; 13 bases are shared with TRBD2. V was pared by 1 base and J by 5 bases, with 8 bases of the junction left unmatched. CDR3 size: 17 residues. The germline gives CDR1 MGHRA, CDR2 YSYEKL.

J is TRBJ2-2 and V is TRBV19; D is ambiguous. V was shortened by 7 bases and J by 6 bases, with 15 bases between the two germline ends. The CDR3 has 14 amino acids. Germline CDR1 and CDR2: LNHDA and SQIVND (reference sequence). The DNA of the CDR3 is TGTGCCAGTACCATGGACCCGAGACCCGGGGAGCTGTTTTTT. Its protein product is CASTMDPRPGELFF.

The genes are TRBV18 and TRBJ2-2, with D possibly matching TRBD1 (6 bases). The CDR3 loop spans 14 amino acids. The V and J ends lost 3 bases and 6 bases respectively, with 11 bases between them. CDR1 is KGHSH, CDR2 LQKENI, per germline. CDR3 in amino acids: CASSPRRGPGELFF. As DNA, the CDR3 is TGTGCCAGCTCACCTCGCAGGGGTCCCGGGGAGCTGTTTTTT. Drawing the rest from reference TRBV18 and TRBJ2-2, the complete variable domain is NAGVMQNPRHLVRRRGQEARLRCSPMKGHSHVYWYRQLPEEGLKFMVYLQKENIIDESGMPKERFSAEFPKEGPSILRIQQVVRGDSAAYFCASSPRRGPGELFFGEGSRLTVL.

V gene TRBV6-6 combines with J gene TRBJ2-1; the D is unclear. V was cut by 6 bases and J by 8 bases, with 8 bases left in between. CDR3 size: 11 residues. CDR1 is MNHNY and CDR2 is SVGAGI in the germline V gene (reference sequence). The CDR3 DNA sequence: TGTGCCAGCAGCCCTATGGATGAGCAGTTCTTC. Its protein is CASSPMDEQFF.

This clone was seen once. The V and J genes are TRBV4-1 and TRBJ1-5; a possible D gene is TRBD1 (5 bases). This CDR3 is built from 17 residues. The V end lost 0 bases, the J end lost 7 bases, and 19 bases lay between the germline ends. Germline values: CDR1 MGHRA, CDR2 YSYEKL. This chain's CDR3 is CASSQDPDISAIQPQHF. CDR3 DNA sequence: TGCGCCAGCAGCCAAGACCCGGACATAAGCGCAATCCAGCCCCAGCATTTT.

This chain joins TRBV29-1 and TRBJ1-2, with 10 positions matching TRBD1. CDR3 length: 12 amino acids. The J segment lost 5 bases and the V segment lost 6 bases, leaving 3 bases of the junction unmatched. Per germline, CDR1 SQVTM and CDR2 ANQGSEA. The CDR3 DNA follows: TGCAGCGTGGGGACAGGGGAATATGGCTACACCTTC. Amino acids: CSVGTGEYGYTF.

V and J are TRBV7-3 and TRBJ2-6; D could derive from TRBD1 or TRBD2 (5 bases each). Germline-derived CDR1 and CDR2 are SGHTA and FQGTGA. The V gene lost 5 bases and the J gene lost 0 bases, with 17 bases spanning the gap. The length of the CDR3 is 18 residues. This CDR3 reads CASSPRGRYSSGANVLTF. The CDR3 DNA reads as TGTGCCAGCAGCCCCCGGGGCCGTTATAGCTCTGGGGCCAACGTCCTGACTTTC.

V usage is TRBV27 and J usage is TRBJ1-1; D is unclear. Germline loops: CDR1 MNHEY, CDR2 SMNVEV (reference sequence). The CDR3 is 15 amino acids. V lost 5 bases and J 3 bases, leaving 16 bases between the germline ends. In DNA, the CDR3 is TGTGCCAGCAGTCTCATACCGTTCGTGGACACTGAAGCTTTCTTT. It yields the protein CASSLIPFVDTEAFF.

A few counts support this clone. This rearrangement joins TRBV19 to TRBJ1-1, with TRBD1 matching over 10 bases. Trimming took 8 bases from V and 4 from J; bases not matched to a gene: 16. The CDR3 is 17 amino acids. Germline lookup yields CDR1 LNHDA and CDR2 SQIVND (reference sequence). CDR3: CASSRGQGSTIPTEAFF. As DNA, the CDR3 is TGTGCCAGTTCCCGGGGACAGGGGTCAACGATCCCCACTGAAGCTTTCTTT.

This clone has just a few counts. V usage is TRBV19 and J usage is TRBJ1-2; D remains ambiguous. Germline CDR1 reads LNHDA; CDR2 reads SQIVND (reference sequence). The length of the CDR3 is 13 residues. V was shortened by 3 bases and J by 10 bases, with 15 bases between the two germline ends. In DNA, the CDR3 is TGTGCCAGTAGTATGGTGGTATTCGATGACTACACCTTC. Translated: CASSMVVFDDYTF.